This is a list of T cell receptor beta chains from one sample in a study of chemoradiotherapy in HPV16-positive cancers. Some clones are missing from TCRdb's copy, which holds only in-frame ones; the method was immunoSEQ multiplex PCR. The table includes about 39,000 clones, more than 75% detected once. Sample: blood, taken from a patient who underwent chemoradiotherapy. The origin of the receptors is a human donor with HPV-associated anogenital cancer. CDR3s include the opening cysteine and the closing phenylalanine or tryptophan. A D gene is named only where the DNA matches it firmly. Clone size is given for some rows only: seen once, a few or many times, or a class if the clone is expanded.

V gene	clone size	J gene	D gene	CDR3 DNA	CDR3 protein
TRBV6-5	.	TRBJ2-4	.	TGTGCCAGCACTCATGGGAGGAAAGACATTCAGTACTTC	CASTHGRKDIQYF
TRBV19	.	TRBJ1-5	.	TGTGCCAGTAGCTCCGCGTACGGGCAGCCCCAGCATTTT	CASSSAYGQPQHF
TRBV18	.	TRBJ2-1	.	TGTGCCAGCTCACTTCTATTCCGAGCGGAGCTACAAGGTGATGAGCAGTTCTTC	CASSLLFRAELQGDEQFF
TRBV15	.	TRBJ2-7	.	TGTGCCACCAGCAGAGAAGGGAGGGGGAATTTGTACGAGCAGTACTTC	CATSREGRGNLYEQYF
TRBV19	.	TRBJ2-1	.	TGTGCCAGTAGTACTCTCCGGGGACGGATCTACAATGAGCAGTTCTTC	CASSTLRGRIYNEQFF
TRBV28	.	TRBJ2-7	.	TGTGCCAGCAGTTCTGCCGTGTGGGGGGAGCAGTACTTC	CASSSAVWGEQYF
TRBV10-3	.	TRBJ1-3	.	TGTGCCATCAGTTACACCATATATTTT	CAISYTIYF
TRBV9	.	TRBJ1-2	.	TGTGCCAGCAGCGTCGGGGCAGGGCGCACTAACTATGGCTACACCTTC	CASSVGAGRTNYGYTF
TRBV9	.	TRBJ2-1	TRBD2	TGTGCCAGCAGCCCCTTCTGGCGGGGGTACAATGAGCAGTTCTTC	CASSPFWRGYNEQFF
TRBV19	few	TRBJ1-5	.	TGTGCCAGCGGAGTGGGTAGGTACGGCAATCAGCCCCAGCATTTT	CASGVGRYGNQPQHF
TRBV5-1	.	TRBJ2-2	.	TGCGCCAGCAGCTTGACAACGGGGGAGACGGGGGAGCTGTTTTTT	CASSLTTGETGELFF
TRBV7-9	.	TRBJ2-1	.	TGTGCCAGCAGCCCGGCGCGCAATGAGCAGTTCTTC	CASSPARNEQFF
TRBV10-1	.	TRBJ2-3	.	TGCGCCAGCAGTGTTGCGGGAAACACAGATACGCAGTATTTT	CASSVAGNTDTQYF
TRBV7-9	.	TRBJ1-2	TRBD1	TGTGCCAGCAGTTCTACCCGACAGGGGGAGAACTATGGCTACACCTTC	CASSSTRQGENYGYTF
TRBV19	.	TRBJ1-1	.	TGTGCCAGTAGTATAGATCCCTGGATGAACACTGAAGCTTTCTTT	CASSIDPWMNTEAFF
TRBV19	.	TRBJ2-7	.	TGTGCCAGTAGTATCCGTGGGGGGACCGTAATCTACGAGCAGTACTTC	CASSIRGGTVIYEQYF
TRBV5-1	.	TRBJ1-4	TRBD1	TGCGCCAGCAGCTGGAAGGGACAGGGGGCAACTAATGAAAAACTGTTTTTT	CASSWKGQGATNEKLFF
TRBV29-1	.	TRBJ2-4	.	TGCAGCGTTGATTTAGGGAATCGGGACATTCAGTACTTC	CSVDLGNRDIQYF
TRBV11-2	.	TRBJ1-1	.	TGTGCCAGCAGCTTAGACGGTTATGGGGGAACTGAAGCTTTCTTT	CASSLDGYGGTEAFF
TRBV19	.	TRBJ1-1	.	TGTGCCAGTAGTATTAAGGTCGGACGGGGAACTGAAGCTTTCTTT	CASSIKVGRGTEAFF
TRBV29-1	.	TRBJ1-4	.	TGCAGCGTCCCCGACTTTGCAACTAATGAAAAACTGTTTTTT	CSVPDFATNEKLFF
TRBV19	few	TRBJ1-1	.	TGTGCCAGTAGGATGGACGTCATGAACACTGAAGCTTTCTTT	CASRMDVMNTEAFF
TRBV2	few	TRBJ2-7	.	TGTGCCATCGTGGGCCGGGAAAGCTCCTACGAGCAGTACTTC	CAIVGRESSYEQYF
TRBV6-6	.	TRBJ1-1	TRBD1	TGTGCCAGCAGCCAGGGGGGGGTGAACACTGAAGCTTTCTTT	CASSQGGVNTEAFF
TRBV5-6	.	TRBJ2-7	.	TGTGCCAGCAGCTTGGAGGGACGTGGAGACTACGAGCAGTACTTC	CASSLEGRGDYEQYF
TRBV7-8	.	TRBJ2-5	.	TGTGCCAGCAGCCCCTCTATGGGTGCCCAGTACTTC	CASSPSMGAQYF
TRBV7-9	few	TRBJ2-7	.	TGTGCCAGCAGCTCGAGGGGGTACGAGCAGTACTTC	CASSSRGYEQYF
TRBV27	.	TRBJ1-6	TRBD1	TGTGCCAGCAGTTCCTTCGGGACAGGGAGGGGTTCACCCCTCCACTTT	CASSSFGTGRGSPLHF
TRBV19	few	TRBJ1-5	.	TGTGCGACAACTGGGGGCTTTTTAAATCAGCCCCAGCATTTT	CATTGGFLNQPQHF
TRBV5-8	.	TRBJ1-5	TRBD1	TGTGCCAGCAGCCTGGGACAGACTAGCAATCAGCCCCAGCATTTT	CASSLGQTSNQPQHF
TRBV6-1	.	TRBJ1-2	.	TGTGCCAGCAGGGACGGAACCCATGGCTACACCTTC	CASRDGTHGYTF
TRBV7-9	.	TRBJ2-1	TRBD2	TGTGCCAGCAGGGCTAGCGGGGGGACCGCTTACAATGAGCAGTTCTTC	CASRASGGTAYNEQFF
TRBV5-1	.	TRBJ2-5	.	TGCGCCAGCAGCCCCACGGGACACCTACAAGAGACCCAGTACTTC	CASSPTGHLQETQYF
TRBV9	once	TRBJ1-3	.	TGTGCCAGCAGCGTAGGGGAGGGAAATGGAAACACCATATATTTT	CASSVGEGNGNTIYF
TRBV6-1	.	TRBJ2-4	TRBD1	TGTGCCAGCAGTGATGGGCGCGGGACAGGGAGAAACATTCAGTACTTC	CASSDGRGTGRNIQYF
TRBV7-8	.	TRBJ1-3	TRBD1	TGTGCCAGCAGCTTCGGGACAGGTGCCTCTGGAAACACCATATATTTT	CASSFGTGASGNTIYF
TRBV5-1	.	TRBJ1-2	.	TGCGCCAGCAGCTCGGGGGACCCTGACTACTATGGCTACACCTTC	CASSSGDPDYYGYTF
TRBV5-6	.	TRBJ2-2	TRBD1	TGTGCCAGCAGCGTACAGGGGGCACCTAACACCGGGGAGCTGTTTTTT	CASSVQGAPNTGELFF
TRBV19	.	TRBJ1-2	.	TGTGCCAGTAGTACCTGGGACCTAGACTCCTATGGCTACACCTTC	CASSTWDLDSYGYTF
TRBV6-4	.	TRBJ1-1	.	TGTGCCAGCAGTGACTCAGGCCGCGGGACTGAAGCTTTCTTT	CASSDSGRGTEAFF
TRBV18	.	TRBJ2-1	TRBD2	TGTGCCAGCTCACCACAGGGGAGGGATGTGAATGAGCAGTTCTTC	CASSPQGRDVNEQFF